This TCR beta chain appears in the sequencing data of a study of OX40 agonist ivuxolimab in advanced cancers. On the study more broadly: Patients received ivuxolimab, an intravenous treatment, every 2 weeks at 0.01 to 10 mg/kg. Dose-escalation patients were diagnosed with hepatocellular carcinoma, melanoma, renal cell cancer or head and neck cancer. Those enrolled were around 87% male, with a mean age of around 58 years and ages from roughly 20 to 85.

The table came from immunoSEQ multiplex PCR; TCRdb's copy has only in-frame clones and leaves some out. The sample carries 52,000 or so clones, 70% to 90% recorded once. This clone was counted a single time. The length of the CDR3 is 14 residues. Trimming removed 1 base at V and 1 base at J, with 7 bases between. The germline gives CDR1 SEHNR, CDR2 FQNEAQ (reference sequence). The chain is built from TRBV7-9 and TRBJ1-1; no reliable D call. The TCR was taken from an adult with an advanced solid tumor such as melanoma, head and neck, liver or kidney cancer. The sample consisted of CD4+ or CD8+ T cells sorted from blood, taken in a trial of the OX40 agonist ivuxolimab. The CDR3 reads CASSLVRANTEAFF. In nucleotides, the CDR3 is TGTGCCAGCAGCTTAGTTCGGGCGAACACTGAAGCTTTCTTT.